One sample yielded the 13 T cell receptor beta chains listed below, sequenced in a study of PD-1 blockade in classical Hodgkin lymphoma. The time point was: newly diagnosed, previously untreated cHL patient sample. This table comes from immunoSEQ multiplex PCR, and its TCRdb copy is limited to in-frame clones, with some not included. Of 15,000 to 20,000 clones listed, just under 85% are singletons. The source material was peripheral blood mononuclear cells (PBMCs). The receptors stem from a human donor with classical Hodgkin lymphoma.

The chain couples TRBV11-2 to TRBJ2-7; tentatively, D is TRBD2 (6 bases). The V end was cut by 1 base, the J end by 1 base, with 11 bases between. Looked up from germline, CDR1 is SGHAT and CDR2 is FQNNGV. The CDR3 consists of 15 residues. The CDR3 loop reads CASSLVPGASYEQYF. In nucleotides, the CDR3 is TGTGCCAGCAGCTTAGTGCCGGGAGCTTCCTACGAGCAGTACTTC.

The chain has TRBV6-4 and TRBJ2-1, with a weak D call TRBD1 (6 bases). This CDR3 is 15 amino acids long. Germline CDR1 and CDR2: MRHNA and SNTAGT. V was clipped by 3 bases and J by 0 bases, with 9 bases between them. The CDR3 DNA reads TGTGCCAGCAGTGAGGGGGCGGGCTCCTACAATGAGCAGTTCTTC. It yields the protein CASSEGAGSYNEQFF.

This chain joins TRBV19 and TRBJ2-7; 9 bases fit TRBD1. The CDR3 consists of 11 residues. The germline V gene has CDR1 LNHDA and CDR2 SQIVND (reference sequence). V lost 3 bases and J lost 12; bases outside the gene matches: 3. CDR3 region: CASSIRDRVYF. CDR3 coding DNA: TGTGCCAGTAGTATCCGGGACAGGGTGTACTTC. Looking up the rest from reference TRBV19 and TRBJ2-7 gives the full variable domain: DGGITQSPKYLFRKEGQNVTLSCEQNLNHDAMYWYRQDPGQGLRLIYYSQIVNDFQKGDIAEGYSVSREKKESFPLTVTSAQKNPTAFYLCASSIRDRVYFGPGTRLTVT.

The chain is built from TRBV7-9 and TRBJ2-2; perhaps TRBD1 as D (6 bases). V lost 10 bases and J lost 2, with 17 bases in between. The germline V gene has CDR1 SEHNR and CDR2 FQNEAQ (reference sequence). This CDR3 region has 15 residues. The CDR3 is CAITDTGPNTGELFF. As DNA, the CDR3 is TGTGCCATTACGGATACAGGGCCTAACACCGGGGAGCTGTTTTTT.

The chain joins TRBV5-1 to TRBJ2-3; TRBD2 aligns across 7 bases. The CDR3 spans 18 residues. The germline CDR1 and CDR2 sequences are SGHRS and YFSETQ. V gave up 0 bases and J gave up 0 bases; unmatched junction bases: 10. CDR3 protein: CASSLGLAAEASTDTQYF. CDR3 nucleotide sequence: TGCGCCAGCAGCTTGGGGCTAGCGGCAGAAGCTAGCACAGATACGCAGTATTTT.

This clone showed up just a few times. The chain uses TRBV6-4 and TRBJ2-2; D gene uncertain. Germline V gene lookup returns CDR1 MRHNA and CDR2 SNTAGT. The CDR3 contains 13 residues. Between the trimmed V and J ends, which lost 0 bases and 3 bases, there was a span of 2 bases. CDR3 nucleotide sequence: TGTGCCAGCAGTGACTCCGACACCGGGGAGCTGTTTTTT. It encodes CASSDSDTGELFF.

The chain uses TRBV7-3 and TRBJ1-1, with D perhaps matching TRBD1 (5 bases). Looked up from germline, CDR1 is SGHTA and CDR2 is FQGTGA. CDR3 length: 13 amino acids. V dropped 4 bases and J dropped 1 base, with 7 bases sitting between them. The CDR3: CASSSTGNTEAFF. CDR3 coding DNA: TGTGCCAGCAGCTCTACAGGGAACACTGAAGCTTTCTTT.

V gene TRBV5-5 combines with J gene TRBJ2-3; possible D gene TRBD2, 6 bases. The ends were cut back, 6 bases at V and 0 bases at J, with 17 bases in the middle. From germline, CDR1 is SGHKS and CDR2 YYEKEE (reference sequence). CDR3 length: 16 amino acids. CDR3 in DNA: TGTGCCAGCACCCTCCGAGGGCGGGACAGCACAGATACGCAGTATTTT. The encoded protein is CASTLRGRDSTDTQYF. Full variable domain (rest looked up from reference TRBV5-5 and TRBJ2-3): DAGVTQSPTHLIKTRGQQVTLRCSPISGHKSVSWYQQVLGQGPQFIFQYYEKEERGRGNFPDRFSARQFPNYSSELNVNALLLGDSALYLCASTLRGRDSTDTQYFGPGTRLTVL.

The chain uses TRBV12-5 and TRBJ1-1, with TRBD1 matching 11 bases. V dropped 6 bases and J dropped 0; count of bases not matched to a gene: 6. CDR3 size: 16 residues. Germline CDR1 is LGHNT and CDR2 is FRNRAP. CDR3 residues: CASGMDRGHLNTEAFF. CDR3 in DNA: TGTGCTAGTGGGATGGACAGGGGGCATCTGAACACTGAAGCTTTCTTT.

The CDR3 region has the DNA TGCGCCAGCAGTCTCATAGCGGGAGGGCCCAATGAGCAGTTCTTC. It specifies CASSLIAGGPNEQFF. The V gene is TRBV10-2, the J gene TRBJ2-1; 11 nucleotides align to TRBD2. This CDR3 has 15 amino acids. Germline values: CDR1 WSHSY, CDR2 SAAADI. The trim removed 5 bases at V and 6 bases at J, leaving 6 bases unmatched.

The gene calls are TRBV7-2 and TRBJ2-3, with TRBD2 matching over 15 bases. CDR1 is SGHTA and CDR2 is FQGNSA in the germline V gene. CDR3 length equals 17 residues. The V gene end was trimmed by 8 bases and the J gene end by 4 bases; junction bases not matched to a gene: 10. The CDR3 DNA sequence: TGTGCCAGCGCTAATCCGGGACTAGCGGGAGGATCAGATACGCAGTATTTT. Residues: CASANPGLAGGSDTQYF.

This chain joins TRBV6-6 and TRBJ1-2; 9 bases match TRBD1. From germline, CDR1 is MNHNY and CDR2 SVGAGI (reference sequence). V gave up 5 bases and J gave up 4 bases; unmatched junction bases: 8. This CDR3 comprises 15 residues. This chain's CDR3 is CASSGAGQGIYGYTF. CDR3 nucleotides: TGTGCCAGCAGTGGGGCGGGACAGGGTATCTATGGCTACACCTTC.

This clone was observed a few times. This chain links TRBV5-1 with TRBJ1-1; D ambiguous. V lost 0 bases, J lost 2 bases, and 8 bases lay in between. The germline gives CDR1 SGHRS, CDR2 YFSETQ. The CDR3 spans 14 residues. The CDR3 DNA reads TGCGCCAGCAGCTTGGTGACGGGAAACACTGAAGCTTTCTTT. It is translated as CASSLVTGNTEAFF.